This entry describes one T cell receptor (beta chain). As yet, its antigen is unknown. These data are taken from a study of CD8+ T cells in alopecia areata. For the study at large: Tofacitinib ran for 6 to 18 months before 6 months off drug. General observations from the study: The study found higher clonality in lesional than normal scalp, especially in alopecia totalis/universalis.

Sequencing used cDNA as its template, made by extracting RNA and reverse transcribing it. Sequencing was performed with immunoSEQ multiplex PCR; in TCRdb, only in-frame clones are kept and a portion is missing. In the table there are about 150,000 clones, roughly 50% of which are singletons. Germline CDR1 reads MGHDK; CDR2 reads SYGVNS. The ends were cut back, 1 base at V and 4 bases at J, with 12 bases in the middle. This CDR3 spans 15 amino acids. V and J are TRBV25-1 and TRBJ2-3; D tentatively reads TRBD1 or TRBD2 (5 bases each). The sequences come from CD4+ T cells sorted from blood, collected at week 0. The receptor was isolated from a human donor with alopecia areata. This CDR3 is CASSESPGAADTQYF. The CDR3 DNA reads as TGTGCCAGCAGTGAATCCCCCGGGGCCGCAGATACGCAGTATTTT.